A single sample is the source of the 12 T cell receptor beta chains below, sequenced in a study of blood T cell repertoires in COVID-19 (dated by TCRdb to 2019 to 2021). The library relied on the immunoSEQ multiplex PCR assay. Entries here come from immuneACCESS through TCRdb and include only in-frame sequences with V and J called. Some clones fail to appear in such tables; in the studies checked, an unresolved V gene covers under half of the shortfall, and the cause of the remainder is unknown. The sample data list fewer than 250,000 clones, and 70% to 90% of these were observed just once. The top ten clones comprise 4% of the sample. Specimen: peripheral blood. Source of these receptors: a man aged 50-60 years with acute or convalescent COVID-19.

The rearrangement links TRBV10-3 to TRBJ1-1, with D possibly TRBD1 on 6 matching bases. V was clipped by 8 bases and J by 1 base, with 11 bases between them. Germline V gives CDR1 ENHRY, CDR2 SYGVKD. This CDR3 comprises 13 residues. CDR3 loop: CAIGGQQNTEAFF. CDR3 nucleotide sequence: TGTGCCATCGGAGGACAGCAGAACACTGAAGCTTTCTTT.

The V and J genes are TRBV29-1 and TRBJ2-2; D call uncertain. The V end lost 1 base, the J end lost 0 bases, and 6 bases lay between the germline ends. The germline V gene encodes CDR1 SQVTM and CDR2 ANQGSEA. The length of the CDR3 is 14 residues. This CDR3 reads CSVEVSTNTGELFF. The CDR3 bases are TGCAGCGTTGAAGTGAGTACGAACACCGGGGAGCTGTTTTTT.

This clone appeared a single time. V and J are TRBV7-3 and TRBJ1-5; 9 nucleotides agree with TRBD1. J was trimmed by 1 base and V by 5 bases; bases with no gene match: 6. Per germline, CDR1 SGHTA and CDR2 FQGTGA. The CDR3 totals 16 residues. This CDR3 is CASSALGTGSNQPQHF. CDR3 in DNA: TGTGCCAGCAGCGCCTTAGGGACAGGGAGCAATCAGCCCCAGCATTTT. Using reference TRBV7-3 and TRBJ1-5 for the parts outside the CDR3, the full variable domain is GAGVSQTPSNKVTEKGKYVELRCDPISGHTALYWYRQSLGQGPEFLIYFQGTGAADDSGLPNDRFFAVRPEGSVSTLKIQRTERGDSAVYLCASSALGTGSNQPQHFGDGTRLSIL.

This chain uses TRBV7-9 with TRBJ2-3, with 9 bases aligning to TRBD2. The CDR3 length is 17 residues. V dropped 0 bases and J dropped 3; count of bases not matched to a gene: 7. Germline CDR1 is SEHNR and CDR2 is FQNEAQ (reference sequence). CDR3 region: CASSLAKGSGRTDTQYF. For the CDR3, the DNA is TGTGCCAGCAGCTTAGCGAAGGGTAGCGGGAGAACAGATACGCAGTATTTT.

This clone was found once. The chain links TRBV5-1 to TRBJ2-7, with 7 bases matching TRBD2. In germline, CDR1 is SGHRS, CDR2 YFSETQ. After removal of 4 bases from V and 0 bases from J, the junction contained 4 bases not matched to a gene. This CDR3 contains 14 residues. CDR3 amino acids: CASSREGISYEQYF. DNA for the CDR3: TGCGCCAGCAGCAGGGAGGGAATCTCCTACGAGCAGTACTTC.

The chain couples TRBV6-5 to TRBJ1-2; a possible D gene is TRBD1 (5 bases). The CDR3 runs 12 residues. Germline loops: CDR1 MNHEY, CDR2 SVGAGI. Trimming removed 2 bases at V and 8 bases at J, with 9 bases between. CDR3 in amino acids: CASSYGASGYTF. CDR3 nucleotides: TGTGCCAGCAGTTACGGGGCAAGCGGCTACACCTTC.

This clone has just a few counts. V and J are TRBV6-5 and TRBJ2-5; the match to TRBD1 covers 7 bases. CDR3 size: 14 residues. Germline CDR1 reads MNHEY; CDR2 reads SVGAGI. After removal of 8 bases from V and 1 base from J, the junction contained 7 bases not matched to a gene. CDR3 in DNA: TGTGCCAGCGTAAGACAGGGACCCCAAGAGACCCAGTACTTC. This encodes CASVRQGPQETQYF.

The chain carries TRBV14 and TRBJ2-7, with D possibly TRBD2 on 6 matching bases. V was cut by 4 bases and J by 4 bases, with 11 bases left in between. The CDR3 has 13 amino acids. Per germline, CDR1 SGHDN and CDR2 FVKESK. The CDR3 region has the DNA TGTGCCAGCAGCCCCTTTGCGGGGTACGAGCAGTACTTC. Its protein is CASSPFAGYEQYF.

This chain links TRBV7-2 with TRBJ1-1, with 8 bases identical to TRBD1. The V gene's germline CDR1 is SGHTA and CDR2 FQGNSA. The trim removed 5 bases at V and 7 bases at J, leaving 6 bases unmatched. The CDR3 is 13 amino acids. CDR3 amino acids: CASSKQTGVEAFF. CDR3 DNA sequence: TGTGCCAGCAGCAAACAGACAGGGGTTGAAGCTTTCTTT.

The CDR3 DNA follows: TGTGCCAGCACCACGACAGGAGGTCACTACGAGCAGTACTTC. The encoded protein is CASTTTGGHYEQYF. The J gene is TRBJ2-7, the V gene TRBV7-9; D possibly corresponds to TRBD1 (6 bases). V was shortened by 7 bases and J by 3 bases, with 16 bases between the two germline ends. The CDR3 contains 14 residues. The germline V gene encodes CDR1 SEHNR and CDR2 FQNEAQ (reference sequence).

The chain couples TRBV27 to TRBJ2-2, with a possible D match to TRBD2 (6 bases). The CDR3 contains 17 residues. V shed 2 bases and J shed 3 bases, with 16 bases lying between them. Germline CDR1 is MNHEY and CDR2 is SMNVEV (reference sequence). The CDR3 DNA sequence: TGTGCCAGCAGTTTAATCCTAGCGAGGCTAGACACCGGGGAGCTGTTTTTT. This sequence encodes CASSLILARLDTGELFF.

The chain uses TRBV29-1 and TRBJ1-6, with 7 bases fitting TRBD1. The CDR3 is 14 residues long. The germline V gene encodes CDR1 SQVTM and CDR2 ANQGSEA. V lost 6 bases, J lost 7 bases, and 9 bases stayed unmatched. This CDR3 is CSVQTGTVNSPLHF. The CDR3 DNA reads TGCAGCGTCCAAACCGGGACAGTCAATTCACCCCTCCACTTT.